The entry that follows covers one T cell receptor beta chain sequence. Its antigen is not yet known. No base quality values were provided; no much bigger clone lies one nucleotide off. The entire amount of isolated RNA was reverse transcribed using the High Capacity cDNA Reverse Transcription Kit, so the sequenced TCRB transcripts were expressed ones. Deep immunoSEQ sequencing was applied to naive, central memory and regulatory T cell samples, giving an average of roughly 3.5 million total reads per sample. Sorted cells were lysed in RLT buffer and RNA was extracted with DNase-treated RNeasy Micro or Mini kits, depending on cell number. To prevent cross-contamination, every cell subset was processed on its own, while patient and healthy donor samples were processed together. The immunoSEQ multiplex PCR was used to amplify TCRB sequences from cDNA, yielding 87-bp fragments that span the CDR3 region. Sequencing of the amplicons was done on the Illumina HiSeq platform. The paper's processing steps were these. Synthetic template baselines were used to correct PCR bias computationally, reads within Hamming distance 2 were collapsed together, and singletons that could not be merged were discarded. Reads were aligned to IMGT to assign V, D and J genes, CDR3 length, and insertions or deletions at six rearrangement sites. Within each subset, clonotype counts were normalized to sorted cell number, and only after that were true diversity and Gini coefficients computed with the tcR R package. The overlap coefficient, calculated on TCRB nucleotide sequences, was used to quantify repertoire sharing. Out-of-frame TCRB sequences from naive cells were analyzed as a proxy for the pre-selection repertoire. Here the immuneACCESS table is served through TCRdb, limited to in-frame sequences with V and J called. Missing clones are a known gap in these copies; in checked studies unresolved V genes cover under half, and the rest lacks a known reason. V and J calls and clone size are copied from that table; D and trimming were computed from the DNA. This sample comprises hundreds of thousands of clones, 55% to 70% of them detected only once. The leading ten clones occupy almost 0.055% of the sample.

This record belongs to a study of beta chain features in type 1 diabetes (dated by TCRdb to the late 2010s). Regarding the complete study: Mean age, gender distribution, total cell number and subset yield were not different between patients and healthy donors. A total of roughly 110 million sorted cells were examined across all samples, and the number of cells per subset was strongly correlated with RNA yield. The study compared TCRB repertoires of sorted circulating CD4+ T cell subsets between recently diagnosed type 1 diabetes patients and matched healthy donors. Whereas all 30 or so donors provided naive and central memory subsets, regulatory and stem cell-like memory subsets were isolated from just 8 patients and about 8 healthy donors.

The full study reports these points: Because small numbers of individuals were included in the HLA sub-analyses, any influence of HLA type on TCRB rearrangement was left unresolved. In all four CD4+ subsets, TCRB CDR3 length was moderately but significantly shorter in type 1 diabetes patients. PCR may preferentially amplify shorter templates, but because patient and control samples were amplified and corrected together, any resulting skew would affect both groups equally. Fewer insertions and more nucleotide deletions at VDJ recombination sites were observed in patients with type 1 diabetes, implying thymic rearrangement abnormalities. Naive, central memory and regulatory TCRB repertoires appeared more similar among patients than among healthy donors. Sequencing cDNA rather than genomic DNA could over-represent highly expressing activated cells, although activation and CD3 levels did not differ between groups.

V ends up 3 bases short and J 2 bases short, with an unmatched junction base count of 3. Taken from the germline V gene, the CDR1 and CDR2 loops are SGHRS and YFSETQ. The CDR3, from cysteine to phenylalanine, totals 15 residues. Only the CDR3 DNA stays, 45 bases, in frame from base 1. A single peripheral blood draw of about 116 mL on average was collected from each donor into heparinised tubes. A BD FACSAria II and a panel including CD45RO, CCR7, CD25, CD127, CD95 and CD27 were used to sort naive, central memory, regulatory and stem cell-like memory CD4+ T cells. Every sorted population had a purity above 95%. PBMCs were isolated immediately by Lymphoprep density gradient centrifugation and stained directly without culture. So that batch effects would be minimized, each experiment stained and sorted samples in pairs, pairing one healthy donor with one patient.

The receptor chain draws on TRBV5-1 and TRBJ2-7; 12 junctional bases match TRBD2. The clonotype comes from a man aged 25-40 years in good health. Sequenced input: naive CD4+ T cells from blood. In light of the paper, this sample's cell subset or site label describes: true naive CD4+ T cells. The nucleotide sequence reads TGCGCCAGCAGCTCCCTAGCGGGAGGGCCCTACGAGCAGTACTTC. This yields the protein CASSSLAGGPYEQYF.